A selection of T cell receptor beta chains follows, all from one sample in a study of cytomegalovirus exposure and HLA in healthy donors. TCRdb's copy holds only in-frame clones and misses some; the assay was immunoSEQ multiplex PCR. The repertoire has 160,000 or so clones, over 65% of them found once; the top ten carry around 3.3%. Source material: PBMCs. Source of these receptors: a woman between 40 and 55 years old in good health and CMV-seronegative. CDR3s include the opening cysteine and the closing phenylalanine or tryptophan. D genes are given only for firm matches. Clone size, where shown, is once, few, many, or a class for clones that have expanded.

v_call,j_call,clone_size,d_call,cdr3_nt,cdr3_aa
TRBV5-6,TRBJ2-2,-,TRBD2,TGTGCCAGCAGCTTGGGGGGACTAGCGTTTGGCACCGGGGAGCTGTTTTTT,CASSLGGLAFGTGELFF
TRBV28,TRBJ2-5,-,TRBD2,TGTGCCAGCAGGCTAGGGACTAGCGGGACTCAAGAGACCCAGTACTTC,CASRLGTSGTQETQYF
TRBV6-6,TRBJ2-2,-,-,TGTGCCAGCAGCAAGGGACACCCAAACACCGGGGAGCTGTTTTTT,CASSKGHPNTGELFF
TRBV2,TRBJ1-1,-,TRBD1,TGTGCCAGCAGTCGACCCGGGACAGGGGGCCGTACTGAAGCTTTCTTT,CASSRPGTGGRTEAFF
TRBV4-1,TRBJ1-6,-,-,TGCGCCAGCGGCCAAGATTGGGTCATTGGACAGCAAATGTCACCCCTCCACTTT,CASGQDWVIGQQMSPLHF
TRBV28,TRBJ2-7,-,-,TGTGCCAGCAGTTTACCTATAATCGGCGAGCAGTACTTC,CASSLPIIGEQYF
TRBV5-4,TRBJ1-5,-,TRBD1,TGTGCCAGCAGCTTGAACAGGGGGATCAGCAATCAGCCCCAGCATTTT,CASSLNRGISNQPQHF
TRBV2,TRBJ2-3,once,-,TGTGCCAGCAGTGGTCGGGGGGCCGGCACAGATACGCAGTATTTT,CASSGRGAGTDTQYF
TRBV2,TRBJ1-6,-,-,TGTGCCAGCGAATGGCAGGGTGAATCACCCCTCCACTTT,CASEWQGESPLHF
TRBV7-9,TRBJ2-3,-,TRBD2,TGTGCCAGCAGTAAGCGGGGGGACCTTCTAGCTACAGATACGCAGTATTTT,CASSKRGDLLATDTQYF
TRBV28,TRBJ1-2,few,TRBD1,TGTGCCAGCAGTTTGGGCCAGACAGGGGTCTATGGCTACACCTTC,CASSLGQTGVYGYTF
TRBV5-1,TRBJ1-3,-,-,TGCGCCAGCAGCTTGATTGGTACGGGAGAACCCTCTGGAAACACCATATATTTT,CASSLIGTGEPSGNTIYF
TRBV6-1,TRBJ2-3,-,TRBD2,TGTGCCAGCAGTGAACTCGGACTAGCGGGGGGGAGCACAGATACGCAGTATTTT,CASSELGLAGGSTDTQYF
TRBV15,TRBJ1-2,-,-,TGTGCCACCAGCAGCCCCGGACGGCGGGGGAACTATGGCTACACCTTC,CATSSPGRRGNYGYTF
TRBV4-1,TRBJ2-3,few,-,TGCGCCAGCAGCCAAGGTATGGCTAAGGACTACACAGATACGCAGTATTTT,CASSQGMAKDYTDTQYF
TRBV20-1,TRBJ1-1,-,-,TGCAGTGCTCGCTGGAGCACTGAAGCTTTCTTT,CSARWSTEAFF
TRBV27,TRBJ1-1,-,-,TGTGCCAGCAGTTTATCCCGGCAGGGCGGAGAAGCTTTCTTT,CASSLSRQGGEAFF
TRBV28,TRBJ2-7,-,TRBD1,TGTGCCAGCAGTTCCCCGGGACAGGGGGCCTACGAGCAGTACTTC,CASSSPGQGAYEQYF
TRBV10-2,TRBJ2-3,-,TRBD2,TGCGCCAGCAGTGAGGGACTAGCGGTAGTCACAGATACGCAGTATTTT,CASSEGLAVVTDTQYF
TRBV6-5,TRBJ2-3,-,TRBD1,TGTGCCAGCATCGACAGGGGACGCACAGATACGCAGTATTTT,CASIDRGRTDTQYF
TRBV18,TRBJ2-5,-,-,TGTGCCAGCTCACCACGGCAGGGGGAGACCCAGTACTTC,CASSPRQGETQYF
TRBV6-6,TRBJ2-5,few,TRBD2,TGTGCCAGCAGACTAGCGGGGGGGTATCAAGAGACCCAGTACTTC,CASRLAGGYQETQYF
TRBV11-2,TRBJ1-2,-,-,TGTGCCAGCAGCCCAGAAGGCGGGGCTCCCATTTATGGCTACACCTTC,CASSPEGGAPIYGYTF
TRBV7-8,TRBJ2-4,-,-,TGTGCCAGCAGATCGGGGGGCCAAGGGAACATTCAGTACTTC,CASRSGGQGNIQYF
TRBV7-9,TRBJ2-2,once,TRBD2,TGTGCCAGCAGCCTTGGCGGGGGGCCGAACACCGGGGAGCTGTTTTTT,CASSLGGGPNTGELFF
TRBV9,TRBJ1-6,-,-,TGTGCCAGCAGCGTAGAACCGGACGGGAGAAGCTCCTATAATTCACCCCTCCACTTT,CASSVEPDGRSSYNSPLHF
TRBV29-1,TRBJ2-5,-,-,TGCAGCGTTCTAAAACAGAAAGAGACCCAGTACTTC,CSVLKQKETQYF
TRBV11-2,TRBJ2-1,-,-,TGTGCCAGCAGCGCTAGCCGTTTGGATGAGCAGTTCTTC,CASSASRLDEQFF
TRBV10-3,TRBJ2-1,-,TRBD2,TGTGCCATCAGTGAGACGGGGACTAGCGGGGGGCTTGAGTTCTTC,CAISETGTSGGLEFF
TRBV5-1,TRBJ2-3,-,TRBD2,TGCGCCAGCAGCTTCCCGGGACTAGCGGGGTCCACAGATACGCAGTATTTT,CASSFPGLAGSTDTQYF
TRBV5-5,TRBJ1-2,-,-,TGTGCCAGCAGCTTGGACACCGACTATGGCTACACCTTC,CASSLDTDYGYTF
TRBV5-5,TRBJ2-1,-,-,TGTGCCAGCAGCTTGGTAGGAGGGAGCGGTTCCAATGAGCAGTTCTTC,CASSLVGGSGSNEQFF
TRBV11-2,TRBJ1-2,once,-,TGTGCCAGCAGCCCCGCGGGCACAAACTATGGCTACACCTTC,CASSPAGTNYGYTF
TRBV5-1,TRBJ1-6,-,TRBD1,TGCGCCAGCAGCTTAGGGAGCGGGACAGGGCCCTCACCCCTCCACTTT,CASSLGSGTGPSPLHF
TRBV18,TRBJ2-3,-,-,TGTGCCAGCTCACCAGATGTCGGGACAGATACGCAGTATTTT,CASSPDVGTDTQYF
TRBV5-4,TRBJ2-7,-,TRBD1,TGTGCCAGCAGCTTGGCGCAGGGGGCCTACGAGCAGTACTTC,CASSLAQGAYEQYF
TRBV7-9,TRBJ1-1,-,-,TGTTCCAGCAGCTTAGGACAAATTGAAGCTTTCTTT,CSSSLGQIEAFF
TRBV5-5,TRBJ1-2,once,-,TGTGCCAGCAGCTTGGCAGACAGCCTTTACTATGGCTACACCTTC,CASSLADSLYYGYTF